The rows below give T cell receptor beta chains drawn from one sample of a study of blood T cell repertoires in COVID-19. Profiled with immunoSEQ multiplex PCR; TCRdb holds only in-frame clones, not every one. The repertoire has roughly 250,000 clones, 85% to 90% of them found once; the top ten carry 1.5% to 2%. The specimen was PBMCs or T cells enriched from blood (not recorded which). The source of these receptors is a woman aged 50 to 60 who had recovered from COVID-19. Both conserved end residues are part of each CDR3. A D gene is named only where the DNA matches it firmly. For some rows the clone size is stated as once, few or many, or as a class when expanded; others skip it.

TRBJ1-3,.,.,TRBV28,TGTGCCAGCAGTTTTTTTATGTCCTCTGGAAACACCATATATTTT,CASSFFMSSGNTIYF
TRBJ2-2,.,TRBD1,TRBV18,TGTGCCAGCTCACCGGACAGGGGGCCCACCGGGGAGCTGTTTTTT,CASSPDRGPTGELFF
TRBJ2-5,.,TRBD2,TRBV28,TGTGCCAGCAGTTTGACTAGCGGGAGGCAAGAGACCCAGTACTTC,CASSLTSGRQETQYF
TRBJ2-1,once,.,TRBV4-1,TGCGCCAGCAGCCAAGATCTGGGGGGGCTCTACAATGAGCAGTTCTTC,CASSQDLGGLYNEQFF
TRBJ1-3,.,.,TRBV4-1,TGCGCCAGCAGCCGAGATAGGGGCAGGGGAAACACCATATATTTT,CASSRDRGRGNTIYF
TRBJ1-5,.,.,TRBV3-1/TRBV3-2,TGTGCCAGCAGCCAGTTAGATCAGCCCCAGCATTTT,CASSQLDQPQHF
TRBJ1-1,.,.,TRBV5-1,TGCGCCAGCAAGGACGGAAGGGGGGGCGCATCCACTGAAGCTTTCTTT,CASKDGRGGASTEAFF
TRBJ2-2,.,.,TRBV9,TGTGCCAGCAGCGTAGGAGGGAACACCGGGGAGCTGTTTTTT,CASSVGGNTGELFF
TRBJ1-6,.,.,TRBV6-5,TGTGCCAGCAGCCTACAGGGACCGTATAATTCACCCCTCCACTTT,CASSLQGPYNSPLHF
TRBJ2-6,.,TRBD2,TRBV28,TGTGCCAGCATCCCCGGGGGGGAACCCGGGGCCAACGTCCTGACTTTC,CASIPGGEPGANVLTF
TRBJ1-2,few,.,TRBV28,TGTGCCAGCAGTGTCGGGGGCTATGGCTACACCTTC,CASSVGGYGYTF
TRBJ2-3,.,.,TRBV7-2,TGTGCCAGCAGCTTCCTCCCAGATACGCAGTATTTT,CASSFLPDTQYF
TRBJ2-1,.,TRBD1,TRBV18,TGTGCCAGCTCACCAGGACAGGGGGTTCCTGAGCAGTTCTTC,CASSPGQGVPEQFF
TRBJ1-5,.,TRBD1,TRBV19,TGTGCCAGTAGGAAGGGGACAGGGGGCAATCAGCCCCAGCATTTT,CASRKGTGGNQPQHF
TRBJ2-7,.,.,TRBV5-5,TGTGCCAGCAGCTTTGGGAGGGGGGGCTACGAGCAGTACTTC,CASSFGRGGYEQYF
TRBJ2-3,.,.,TRBV3-1/TRBV3-2,TGTGCCAGCAGCCAAGATCTCAGCACAGATACGCAGTATTTT,CASSQDLSTDTQYF
TRBJ2-3,.,.,TRBV19,TGTGCCAGTAGCCAGATTCTCAACCTGGGCGCAGATACGCAGTATTTT,CASSQILNLGADTQYF
TRBJ1-2,.,.,TRBV9,TGTGCCAGCAGCTCCCCGGGGAGGAACTATGGCTACACCTTC,CASSSPGRNYGYTF
TRBJ2-6,once,TRBD2,TRBV15,TGTGCCACCAGCAGGGCGGGACTAGCTAGAACTGGGGCCAACGTCCTGACTTTC,CATSRAGLARTGANVLTF
TRBJ2-5,.,.,TRBV11-2,TGTGCCAGCAGCTCCCAGGGATTTAACCAAGAGACCCAGTACTTC,CASSSQGFNQETQYF
TRBJ2-7,few,TRBD1,TRBV28,TGTGCCAGCAGTTTGAGGGGGCTATTAGCAGAAAACGCCCCGCGATTAGTCTTC,CASSLRGLLAENAPRLVF
TRBJ1-6,.,.,TRBV6-5,TGTGCCAGCACCGGTCCAGGGGATTCACCCCTCCACTTT,CASTGPGDSPLHF
TRBJ2-7,.,TRBD1,TRBV23-1,TGCGCCAGCAGTCCCCCGGACAGGGTACCCTACGAGCAGTACTTC,CASSPPDRVPYEQYF
TRBJ2-5,.,.,TRBV18,TGTGCCAGCTCACCACTTGAGTTCCAAGAGACCCAGTACTTC,CASSPLEFQETQYF
TRBJ2-2,.,.,TRBV30,TGTGCCTGGAGTGAATTTGCCAAAACGGGAACCGGGGAGCTGTTTTTT,CAWSEFAKTGTGELFF
TRBJ1-1,.,.,TRBV6-1,TGTGCCAGCAGTGAAGGTGTGGGGCTCATGAACACTGAAGCTTTCTTT,CASSEGVGLMNTEAFF
TRBJ1-1,.,.,TRBV19,TGTGCCAGTGAGATGGGGGGTAGTGCTTTCTTT,CASEMGGSAFF
TRBJ1-4,.,TRBD1,TRBV13,TGTGCCAGCAGCGGGACAGGGTTCAATGAAAAACTGTTTTTT,CASSGTGFNEKLFF
TRBJ2-2,few,.,TRBV2,TGTGCCAGCAGGGAACTGGGGGGCACCGGGGAGCTGTTTTTT,CASRELGGTGELFF
TRBJ2-1,.,TRBD2,TRBV10-1,TGCGCCAGCAGTAAGTGGACTAGCGGGAGTCGAAATGAGCAGTTCTTC,CASSKWTSGSRNEQFF
TRBJ1-1,.,.,TRBV7-2,TGTGCCAGCAGCTTAGGAGCATTGAACACTGAAGCTTTCTTT,CASSLGALNTEAFF
TRBJ2-5,.,.,TRBV4-1,TGCGCCAGCAGCCAAGAGTTATGGGGCGTAGGCCAAGAGACCCAGTACTTC,CASSQELWGVGQETQYF
TRBJ2-7,.,TRBD2,TRBV9,TGTGCCAGCAGCCCAAGACTAGCGGGAGAGCGACAGTACTTC,CASSPRLAGERQYF
TRBJ1-1,few,.,TRBV19,TGTGCCAGTAGTACCCAACCCGGACAGTTTGAAGCTTTCTTT,CASSTQPGQFEAFF
TRBJ1-2,.,.,TRBV2,TGTGCCAGCAGTGAAGCGCTGGTGCGGTATGGCTACACCTTC,CASSEALVRYGYTF
TRBJ1-1,.,.,TRBV5-1,TGCGCCAGCAGCTTTGGAGACAGTATGAACACTGAAGCTTTCTTT,CASSFGDSMNTEAFF
TRBJ2-3,.,.,TRBV7-3,TGTGCCAGCAGCCCGAACAGACAGAGCACAGATACGCAGTATTTT,CASSPNRQSTDTQYF
TRBJ2-7,few,TRBD1,TRBV30,TGTGCCTGGGGGGAGTCAGGGGGTCCATACTTC,CAWGESGGPYF
TRBJ1-5,.,TRBD1,TRBV19,TGTGCCAGTAGTCAGGACAGGGGGCGGCAGCCCCAGCATTTT,CASSQDRGRQPQHF
TRBJ2-3,.,TRBD2,TRBV5-5,TGTGCCAGCAGCTTTAGTATTGCGGGAGGTGCAGATACGCAGTATTTT,CASSFSIAGGADTQYF
TRBJ1-2,.,TRBD1,TRBV27,TGTGCCAGCAGTTCGCCGGGACAGGGGTTTGGCTACACCTTC,CASSSPGQGFGYTF
TRBJ2-7,.,.,TRBV19,TGTGCCAGCCAGGGCGTCGGGAGAGGGACCTACGAGCAGTACTTC,CASQGVGRGTYEQYF
TRBJ1-3,few,.,TRBV6-5,TGTGCCAGCAGTTACCGGGGGGAAAATGGAAACACCATATATTTT,CASSYRGENGNTIYF
TRBJ2-7,once,TRBD2,TRBV3-1/TRBV3-2,TGTGCCAGCAGCCATATTGCGTCTAGCGGTGCCCCCTACGAGCAGTACTTC,CASSHIASSGAPYEQYF
TRBJ1-1,.,TRBD1,TRBV6-2/TRBV6-3,TGTGCCAGCAGCGGACAGGGGGCATCCGCCACTGAAGCTTTCTTT,CASSGQGASATEAFF